The 30 T cell receptor beta chains below were found in one sample sequenced in a study of early T cells in non-severe SARS-CoV-2 infection. TCRdb reprocessed the 5' RACE reads with MiXCR, giving one entry per CDR3 protein. Of about 100,000 distinct CDR3 sequences in the sample, approximately 13% were seen once. Sequencing was performed on whole blood. The source of these receptors is an adult who was a healthcare worker with PCR-confirmed SARS-CoV-2 infection or an uninfected control (not recorded which).

In its sample, this clonotype was seen a few times. V usage is TRBV7-9 and J usage is TRBJ1-4; no definite D call. The length of the CDR3 is 14 residues. With 4 bases removed from V and 10 bases from J, the gap between germline ends came to 16 bases. CDR1 is SEHNR and CDR2 is FQNEAQ in the germline V gene (reference sequence). The CDR3 protein is CASSSSKAGIKLFF. The CDR3 DNA is TGTGCCAGCAGCTCCTCAAAAGCAGGAATAAAACTGTTTTTT.

This clonotype was counted only a few times. The V and J genes are TRBV28 and TRBJ2-1; 7 bases match TRBD2. The CDR3 runs 17 residues. The germline V gene encodes CDR1 MDHEN and CDR2 SYDVKM. V lost 3 bases, J lost 6 bases, and 14 bases stayed unmatched. The CDR3: CASSFSPRAGLGNEQFF. The CDR3 DNA reads as TGTGCCAGCAGTTTTTCTCCCCGGGCAGGACTAGGCAATGAGCAGTTCTTC. Full variable domain (missing parts from reference TRBV28 and TRBJ2-1): DVKVTQSSRYLVKRTGEKVFLECVQDMDHENMFWYRQDPGLGLRLIYFSYDVKMKEKGDIPEGYSVSREKKERFSLILESASTNQTSMYLCASSFSPRAGLGNEQFFGPGTRLTVL.

This clonotype has a count of ten or more. The rearrangement joins TRBV28 to TRBJ2-7; D is ambiguous. CDR1 is MDHEN and CDR2 is SYDVKM in the germline V gene. Trimming removed 1 base from V and 6 bases from J, with 7 bases in between. This CDR3 has 12 amino acids. The CDR3 spells CASSLSLGEQYF. In nucleotides, the CDR3 is TGTGCCAGCAGTTTATCATTAGGCGAGCAGTACTTC.

V is TRBV3-1 and J is TRBJ2-1; D is tentatively TRBD1 or TRBD2 (5 bases each). The CDR3 length is 14 residues. Germline CDR1 and CDR2: LGHDT and YNNKEL (reference sequence). The V end lost 4 bases, the J end lost 9 bases, and 16 bases lay between the germline ends. This CDR3 is CASSRMGPRGEQFF. The CDR3, as DNA: TGTGCCAGCAGCCGGATGGGACCCCGGGGTGAGCAGTTCTTC.

A few counts support this clonotype. The rearrangement uses TRBV28 and TRBJ2-5; D could derive from TRBD1 or TRBD2 (7 bases each). The V gene lost 6 bases and the J gene lost 0 bases, with 14 bases spanning the gap. This CDR3 is 15 amino acids long. The germline gives CDR1 MDHEN, CDR2 SYDVKM. The DNA of the CDR3 is TGTGCCAGCAGAAGCGGGACAGACTACCAAGAGACCCAGTACTTC. Translation: CASRSGTDYQETQYF.

The chain links TRBV16 to TRBJ1-2; TRBD1 agrees at 11 bases. Trimming removed 0 bases from V and 8 bases from J; junction bases left unmatched: 2. Germline values: CDR1 KGHSY, CDR2 FQNENV. This CDR3 region has 14 residues. CDR3 region: CASSQSGQGDGYTF. The CDR3 coding sequence is TGTGCCAGCAGCCAATCGGGACAGGGGGACGGCTACACCTTC.

This clonotype was observed a handful of times. This chain connects TRBV24-1 to TRBJ2-1; D may correspond to TRBD1 or TRBD2 (5 bases each). The CDR3 is 16 amino acids. Germline assignment: CDR1 KGHDR and CDR2 SFDVKD. V lost 0 bases and J 8 bases, leaving 16 bases between the germline ends. CDR3 region: CATSDLYGATLHEQFF. CDR3 in DNA: TGTGCCACCAGTGATTTGTACGGGGCTACTCTCCATGAGCAGTTCTTC.

The table lists this clonotype with many counts. The gene calls are TRBV7-9 and TRBJ2-6; 8 bases are shared with TRBD1. Germline-derived CDR1 and CDR2 are SEHNR and FQNEAQ (reference sequence). Trimming removed 3 bases from V and 0 bases from J; junction bases left unmatched: 10. The CDR3 extends over 19 amino acids. The CDR3 DNA is TGTGCCAGCAGCTTTACCACCGGGACAGGTCCCTCTGGGGCCAACGTCCTGACTTTC. It encodes CASSFTTGTGPSGANVLTF.

In this sample, this clonotype turned up once. The rearrangement links TRBV7-3 to TRBJ2-1; TRBD1 might be the D (5 bases). CDR1 is SGHTA and CDR2 is FQGTGA in the germline V gene. V was pared by 8 bases and J by 6 bases, with 14 bases between. This CDR3 region has 13 residues. The CDR3 spells CASSLQGLNEQFF. The CDR3 DNA sequence: TGTGCCAGCTCCCTCCAGGGTCTCAATGAGCAGTTCTTC.

Many counts were recorded for this clonotype. The V call is TRBV6-2 or TRBV6-3, the J call TRBJ1-5, with a weak D call TRBD1 (5 bases). CDR3 size: 16 residues. Germline-derived CDR1 and CDR2 are MNHEY and SVGEGT. V dropped 7 bases and J dropped 0 bases, with 16 bases sitting between them. The CDR3 loop reads CASNPGQAYSNQPQHF. The CDR3 DNA reads TGTGCCAGCAACCCGGGGCAGGCGTATAGCAATCAGCCCCAGCATTTT.

V is TRBV28 and J is TRBJ1-5; D ambiguous. Trimming shortened V by 5 bases and J by 5 bases, and 4 bases separated the two germline ends. This CDR3 region has 11 residues. Looked up from germline, CDR1 is MDHEN and CDR2 is SYDVKM. Here the CDR3 reads CASSDDQPQHF. CDR3 nucleotides: TGTGCCAGCAGTGACGATCAGCCCCAGCATTTT.

The chain is built from TRBV2 and TRBJ2-2; TRBD1 matches 8 bases. The CDR3 has 14 amino acids. The V and J ends lost 7 bases and 6 bases, in that order; junction bases with no gene match: 7. The germline CDR1 and CDR2 sequences are SNHLY and FYNNEI. The CDR3 DNA reads TGTGCCAGCAAGCCATCAGGGGGCCCCGGGGAGCTGTTTTTT. Translating gives CASKPSGGPGELFF.

This sequence joins TRBV6-5 and TRBJ1-1; D possibly corresponds to TRBD1 (5 bases). The germline gives CDR1 MNHEY, CDR2 SVGAGI. V dropped 4 bases and J dropped 4 bases, with 16 bases sitting between them. CDR3 size: 15 residues. The CDR3 is CASSFGTSLGTEAFF. As DNA, the CDR3 is TGTGCCAGCAGTTTTGGGACGTCCTTGGGCACTGAAGCTTTCTTT.

This clonotype has ten or more counts. This chain joins TRBV2 and TRBJ1-1; D unclear. The CDR3 contains 13 residues. Germline V gene data show CDR1 as SNHLY and CDR2 as FYNNEI. V lost 4 bases and J lost 0, with 6 bases in between. The CDR3, as DNA: TGTGCCAGCAGTGTACAGCTGAACACTGAAGCTTTCTTT. Translation gives CASSVQLNTEAFF.

The chain couples TRBV5-4 to TRBJ2-1, with D possibly matching TRBD2 (6 bases). CDR1 SGHNT and CDR2 YYREEE come from the germline V gene (reference sequence). The CDR3 has 12 residues. V was pared by 3 bases and J by 6 bases, with 7 bases between. The CDR3 DNA reads as TGTGCCAGCAGCTACGGGGGCAATGAGCAGTTCTTC. This encodes CASSYGGNEQFF.

This clonotype was seen a handful of times. At one end, the junction sequence differs from germline, possibly due to a read error. The chain joins TRBV5-1 to TRBJ1-1; D is unresolved. The CDR3 contains 15 residues. Per germline, CDR1 SGHRS and CDR2 YFSETQ. CDR3 region: CASSLGPGMNAEAFF. DNA for the CDR3: TGCGCCAGCAGCTTGGGGCCGGGGATGAACGCTGAAGCTTTCTTT.

CDR3 amino acids: CASSSDLNSPLHF. CDR3 nucleotide sequence: TGTGCCAGCAGCTCGGACCTAAATTCACCCCTCCACTTT. The chain couples TRBV7-9 to TRBJ1-6; D uncertain. Trimming removed 4 bases at V and 7 bases at J, with 8 bases between. Germline V gene sequence: CDR1 SEHNR, CDR2 FQNEAQ (reference sequence). CDR3 length: 13 amino acids.

This clonotype was detected only a few times. The chain employs TRBV27 and TRBJ2-6, with 11 bases matching TRBD1. This CDR3 contains 17 residues. Germline CDR1 MNHEY, CDR2 SMNVEV (reference sequence). Trimming at V came to 6 bases and at J to 2 bases, leaving 6 bases not matched to a gene. The CDR3: CASRGQGARPGANVLTF. CDR3 in DNA: TGTGCCAGCAGAGGACAGGGGGCGCGTCCTGGGGCCAACGTCCTGACTTTC.

This clonotype was picked up many times. The chain employs TRBV6-5 and TRBJ2-1, with D unresolved. CDR1 is MNHEY, CDR2 SVGAGI, per germline. The V end lost 7 bases, the J end lost 6 bases, and 22 bases lay between the germline ends. The CDR3 is 16 residues long. CDR3 coding DNA: TGTGCCAGCAAGAAGGATGGGCGGCTTCATTTCAATGAGCAGTTCTTC. The encoded protein is CASKKDGRLHFNEQFF.

This clonotype was found many times. The CDR3 sequence is CASSLVFSGSNEQFF. In nucleotides, the CDR3 is TGTGCCAGCAGCTTAGTATTTTCGGGCTCCAATGAGCAGTTCTTC. This chain links TRBV7-2 with TRBJ2-1; D remains ambiguous. The CDR3 consists of 15 residues. The germline CDR1 and CDR2 sequences are SGHTA and FQGNSA. The ends were cut back, 1 base at V and 6 bases at J, with 13 bases in the middle.

V is TRBV7-2 and J is TRBJ2-4, with TRBD1 matching 7 bases. Germline V gene data show CDR1 as SGHTA and CDR2 as FQGNSA. The ends lost 1 base at V and 7 bases at J; junction bases unmatched: 4. This CDR3 has 14 amino acids. This CDR3 is CASSLGGTANIQYF. The CDR3 coding sequence is TGTGCCAGCAGCTTAGGGGGGACAGCCAACATTCAGTACTTC.

This clonotype was found many times. The rearrangement uses TRBV10-3 and TRBJ2-5; D is possibly TRBD2 (5 bases). Looked up from germline, CDR1 is ENHRY and CDR2 is SYGVKD. The CDR3 covers 14 residues. V was pared by 3 bases and J by 3 bases, with 11 bases between. In nucleotides, the CDR3 is TGTGCCATCAGTGAACGAGGGAACGAAGAGACCCAGTACTTC. As protein: CAISERGNEETQYF.

This clonotype was seen repeatedly, ten times or more. The rearrangement links TRBV20-1 to TRBJ1-4; TRBD1 might be the D (5 bases). CDR3 size: 14 residues. Germline V gene lookup returns CDR1 DFQATT and CDR2 SNEGSKA (reference sequence). CDR3 sequence: CSPAGGATNEKLFF. The CDR3 DNA follows: TGCAGCCCCGCCGGGGGTGCAACTAATGAAAAACTGTTTTTT.

The chain combines TRBV5-1 with TRBJ2-4, with 12 bases that match TRBD2. CDR1 and CDR2 from the germline V gene are SGHRS and YFSETQ. The CDR3 has 13 amino acids. The ends lost 8 bases at V and 12 bases at J; junction bases unmatched: 9. Written as DNA, the CDR3 is TGCGCCAGTTCCTCCGGACTAGCGGGGAGTCAGTACTTC. Translating it yields CASSSGLAGSQYF.

This clonotype appeared a few times. The J gene is TRBJ2-7, the V gene TRBV6-5; D gene ambiguous. The ends were cut back, 5 bases at V and 3 bases at J, with 11 bases in the middle. The CDR3 consists of 13 residues. Germline V gene data show CDR1 as MNHEY and CDR2 as SVGAGI. The CDR3 DNA reads TGTGCCAGCAGTCAGAACCAAATCTACGAGCAGTACTTC. This gives the protein CASSQNQIYEQYF.

This clonotype was found a few times. V is TRBV6-6 and J is TRBJ1-5, with 7 nucleotides matching TRBD1. V was pared by 6 bases and J by 5 bases, with 4 bases of the junction left unmatched. Germline V gene sequence: CDR1 MNHNY, CDR2 SVGAGI (reference sequence). The CDR3 is made up of 13 amino acids. CDR3 amino acids: CASSDRVYQPQHF. The CDR3 DNA reads as TGTGCCAGCAGCGACAGGGTCTATCAGCCCCAGCATTTT.

This chain uses TRBV2 with TRBJ1-6; maybe TRBD1 (5 bases). V lost 8 bases and J lost 7, with 15 bases in between. CDR3 size: 14 residues. CDR1 and CDR2 from the germline V gene are SNHLY and FYNNEI. CDR3 residues: CASRKGRENSPLHF. Written as DNA, the CDR3 is TGTGCCAGCCGGAAGGGACGGGAGAATTCACCCCTCCACTTT.

A few counts support this clonotype. The chain recombines TRBV6-2 or TRBV6-3 with TRBJ2-2, with 10 bases fitting TRBD1. The length of the CDR3 is 15 residues. V trimming: 4 bases; J trimming: 3 bases; junction bases outside the gene matches: 2. Per the germline V gene, CDR1 is MNHEY and CDR2 is SVGEGT. CDR3 nucleotide sequence: TGTGCCAGCAGTTCCGGACAGGGGGACACCGGGGAGCTGTTTTTT. Translating it yields CASSSGQGDTGELFF.

The chain uses TRBV5-5 and TRBJ2-5; weak D call: TRBD1 (6 bases). The CDR3 covers 13 residues. Trimming took 4 bases from V and 3 from J, leaving 10 bases between them. Germline values: CDR1 SGHKS, CDR2 YYEKEE (reference sequence). The CDR3 region is CASSHQGKETQYF. The CDR3 DNA is TGTGCCAGCAGCCATCAGGGGAAAGAGACCCAGTACTTC.

In its sample, this clonotype was seen a few times. The chain recombines TRBV29-1 with TRBJ1-1; D remains ambiguous. The V gene lost 3 bases and the J gene lost 10 bases, with 9 bases spanning the gap. Germline CDR1 reads SQVTM; CDR2 reads ANQGSEA. There are 10 residues in the CDR3. The DNA of the CDR3 is TGCAGCGTTGAGCCCCGCGGAGCTTTCTTT. Protein: CSVEPRGAFF.